This TCR beta chain was found in a study of HIV-infected children after antiretroviral therapy interruption. Treatment here: PENTA 11 planned treatment interruption arm or continuous ART arm. This clonotype was observed at least ten times. Germline CDR1 is SGHRS and CDR2 is YFSETQ. The CDR3 contains 13 residues. Trimming cost V 0 bases and J 7 bases; bases outside gene matches: 2. Unique molecular identifiers were included in an RNA-based 3' RACE TCR library. TCRdb reprocessed the 3' RACE reads via MiXCR and lists one record per CDR3 protein. The data contain about 83,000 distinct CDR3 sequences, approximately 6.9% of them singletons.

The input for sequencing was CD45RA+ CD4+ T cells from PBMCs, pooled from several time points, taken from a donor given antiretroviral therapy, either interrupted or continuous. Noted subset: naive CD4+ CD45RA+ CD45RO- T cells. The chain recombines TRBV5-1 with TRBJ2-7; 9 bases are a match to TRBD1. This TCR was recovered from a pool of human donors with HIV. DNA of the CDR3: TGCGCCAGCAGCTTGGGACAGGGGGTAGAGCAGTACTTC. It encodes CASSLGQGVEQYF.